This T cell receptor beta chain derives from a study of blood T cell repertoires in COVID-19 (dated by TCRdb to 2018 to 2021). Describing the broader study: Samples covering the acute and convalescent phases of COVID-19 were provided by collaborators in the United States, Italy and Spain. The material from the prospective study consisted of cDNA or gDNA derived from T cells, B-cell-depleted T cells, or PBMCs. The dataset comprised deeply sampled blood TCRbeta repertoires from subjects exposed to, actively infected with, or recovered from COVID-19. The repertoires were released in a freely available public database meant as a resource for research on the immune response to SARS-CoV-2. The samples were drawn from two sources: the first 160 participants of the ongoing ImmuneRACE study, and 1,000 to 1,500 subjects contributed by 6 global collaborators. Nearly every sample came with metadata listing a de-identified subject ID, COVID-19 status, age in years and sex. Where HLA class I and class II types were available, the types were taken from metadata supplied by the sample provider, not from assay-based typing. Paper-wide results and their limitations: How much clinical and demographic metadata was included differed by source and by participant, and the metadata was provided uncurated.

One collaborating source in Seattle enrolled patients during active infection and followed them longitudinally through the course of disease. Collaborating institutions collected whole blood in K2EDTA tubes following their own protocols. Collaborator samples were shipped for TCRbeta analysis as frozen whole blood, isolated PBMCs, or DNA extracted from either sample type. About this clone: The antigen it recognizes is unknown. Per-nucleotide qualities are absent, and no much larger clonotype sits a single base away.

The V end loses 7 bases and the J end loses 4 bases, and a stretch of 11 bases separates them. CDR1 and CDR2, looked up from the germline V gene (reference sequence), are LNHDA and SQIVND. The CDR3 sequence holds 13 residues, the cysteine and phenylalanine included. Just CDR3 DNA is preserved here, 39 bases in frame from base 1. TCRbeta CDR3 regions were amplified from genomic DNA using the immunoSEQ Assay, a bias-controlled multiplex PCR. Per the authors' processing: The number of nucleated cells in each sample was estimated from the amplification of reference gene primers within the assay. To quantify the absolute abundance of each unique TCRbeta CDR3 rearrangement, sequence reads were collapsed and filtered. Productive Simpson clonality was computed per sample as the square root of Simpson's diversity index over productive rearrangements. TCRdb retrieved this table from immuneACCESS and kept in-frame rearrangements only. Not all clones are present; in checked studies, unresolved V genes account for under half, and no reason is known for the remainder. That table supplies the V and J calls and clone size; D and trimming were determined from the DNA. The sample table shows about 410,000 clones, and around 91% are seen once. The ten most abundant clones make up roughly 1.6% of the sample.

The sequenced sample was peripheral blood. Recombination joined TRBV19 with TRBJ2-1, with TRBD2 perhaps the D gene, on 5 matching bases. The sequence was collected from a woman in her 40s with COVID-19, enrolled during active disease. For the CDR3, the sequence is CASTLPGYNEQFF. The DNA sequence is as follows: TGTGCCAGTACCCTACCGGGGTACAATGAGCAGTTCTTC.